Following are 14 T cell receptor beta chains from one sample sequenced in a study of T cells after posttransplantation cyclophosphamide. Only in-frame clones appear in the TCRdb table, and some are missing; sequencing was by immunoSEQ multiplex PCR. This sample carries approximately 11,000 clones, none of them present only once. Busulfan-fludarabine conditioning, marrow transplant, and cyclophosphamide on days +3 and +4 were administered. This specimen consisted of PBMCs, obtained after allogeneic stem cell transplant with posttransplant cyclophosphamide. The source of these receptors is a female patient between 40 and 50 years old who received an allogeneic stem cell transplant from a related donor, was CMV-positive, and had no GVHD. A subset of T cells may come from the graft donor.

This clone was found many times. The CDR3 loop reads CASSERGGESGNTIYF. The CDR3, as DNA: TGTGCCAGCAGTGAACGAGGCGGGGAATCCGGAAACACCATATATTTT. The chain uses TRBV2 and TRBJ1-3, with no clear D. This CDR3 is built from 16 residues. Deletions cut 2 bases from V and 4 bases from J, with 15 bases between. Germline V gene lookup returns CDR1 SNHLY and CDR2 FYNNEI.

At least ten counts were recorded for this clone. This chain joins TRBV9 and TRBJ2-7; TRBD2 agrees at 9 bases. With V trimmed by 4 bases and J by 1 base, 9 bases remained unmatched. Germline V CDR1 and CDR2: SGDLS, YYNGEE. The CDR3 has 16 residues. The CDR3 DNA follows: TGTGCCAGCAGCACCGGTCTAGCGGGGTCGTCCTACGAGCAGTACTTC. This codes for CASSTGLAGSSYEQYF.

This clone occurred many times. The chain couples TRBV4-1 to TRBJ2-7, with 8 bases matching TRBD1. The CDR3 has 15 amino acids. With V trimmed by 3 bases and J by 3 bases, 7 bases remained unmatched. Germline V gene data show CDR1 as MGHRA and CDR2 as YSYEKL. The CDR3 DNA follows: TGCGCCAGCAGCCACGTTGGAACAGGGGGCTACGAGCAGTACTTC. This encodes CASSHVGTGGYEQYF.

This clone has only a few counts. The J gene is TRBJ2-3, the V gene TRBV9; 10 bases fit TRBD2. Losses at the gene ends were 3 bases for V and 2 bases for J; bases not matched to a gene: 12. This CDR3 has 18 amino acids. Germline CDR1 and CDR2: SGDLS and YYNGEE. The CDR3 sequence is CASSAAGGTPGYTDTQYF. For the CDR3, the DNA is TGTGCCAGCAGCGCAGCGGGGGGGACCCCAGGGTACACAGATACGCAGTATTTT.

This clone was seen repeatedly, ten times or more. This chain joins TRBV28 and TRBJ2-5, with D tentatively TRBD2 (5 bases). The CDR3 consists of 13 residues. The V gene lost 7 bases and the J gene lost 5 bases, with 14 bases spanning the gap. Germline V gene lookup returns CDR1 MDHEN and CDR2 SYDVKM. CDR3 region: CASIPRRGETQYF. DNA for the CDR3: TGTGCCAGCATTCCTAGAAGAGGGGAGACCCAGTACTTC.

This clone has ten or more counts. The CDR3 bases are TGTGCCAGCAGTGGGACAGGCCCAAGGTCCCTCCACTTT. Protein: CASSGTGPRSLHF. The chain couples TRBV2 to TRBJ1-6, with TRBD1 matching 7 bases. J was trimmed by 14 bases and V by 4 bases; bases with no gene match: 8. The germline V gene has CDR1 SNHLY and CDR2 FYNNEI. The CDR3 sequence is 13 residues long.

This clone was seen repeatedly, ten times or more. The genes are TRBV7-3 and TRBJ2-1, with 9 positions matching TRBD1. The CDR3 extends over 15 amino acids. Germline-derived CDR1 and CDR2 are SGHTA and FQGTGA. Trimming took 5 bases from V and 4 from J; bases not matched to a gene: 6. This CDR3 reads CASSPGGQGYNEQFF. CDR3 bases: TGTGCCAGCAGCCCAGGGGGACAGGGATACAATGAGCAGTTCTTC.

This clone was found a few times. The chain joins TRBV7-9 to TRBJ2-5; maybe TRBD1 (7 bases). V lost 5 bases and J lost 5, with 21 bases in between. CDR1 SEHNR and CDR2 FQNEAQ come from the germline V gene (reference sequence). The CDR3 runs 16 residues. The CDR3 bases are TGTGCCAGCAGCCACGGAGGAGGGGGCGGAGGGGAGACCCAGTACTTC. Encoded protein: CASSHGGGGGGETQYF.

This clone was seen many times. The CDR3 coding sequence is TGCGCCAGCAGCCAAGTGATAAGCGGGGTTGGTTTGGTGACCCAGTACTTC. It is translated as CASSQVISGVGLVTQYF. This chain uses TRBV4-1 with TRBJ2-5, with 7 bases fitting TRBD2. V lost 1 base and J lost 7; bases outside the gene matches: 15. This CDR3 has 17 residues. Germline V lookup: CDR1 MGHRA, CDR2 YSYEKL.

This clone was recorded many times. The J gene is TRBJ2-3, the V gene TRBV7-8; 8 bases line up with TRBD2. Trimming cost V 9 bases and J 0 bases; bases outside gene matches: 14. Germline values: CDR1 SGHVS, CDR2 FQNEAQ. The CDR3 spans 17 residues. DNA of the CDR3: TGTGCCAGTCTTGGGGCTAGCGGGCTTTATAGCACAGATACGCAGTATTTT. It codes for CASLGASGLYSTDTQYF.

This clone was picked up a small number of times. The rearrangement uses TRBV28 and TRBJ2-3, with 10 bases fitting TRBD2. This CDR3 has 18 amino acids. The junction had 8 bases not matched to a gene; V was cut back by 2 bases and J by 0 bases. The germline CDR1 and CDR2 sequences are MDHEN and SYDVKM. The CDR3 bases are TGTGCCAGCAGTTTAGGGTTTAAGCGGGAGGGTAGCACAGATACGCAGTATTTT. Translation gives CASSLGFKREGSTDTQYF.

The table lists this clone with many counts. DNA of the CDR3: TGTGCCAGCAGCGTAGGGGAGTATCAGCCCCAGCATTTT. This gives the protein CASSVGEYQPQHF. J is TRBJ1-5 and V is TRBV9, with D hard to call. V lost 0 bases to trimming and J lost 5 bases, with 6 bases between them. The CDR3 contains 13 residues. Germline CDR1 SGDLS, CDR2 YYNGEE.

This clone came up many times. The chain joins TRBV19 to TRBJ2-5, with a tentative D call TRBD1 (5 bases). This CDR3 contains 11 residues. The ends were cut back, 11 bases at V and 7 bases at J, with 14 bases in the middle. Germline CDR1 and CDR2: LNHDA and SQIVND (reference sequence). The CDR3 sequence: CAETRGATQYF. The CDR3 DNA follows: TGTGCCGAAACAAGGGGCGCGACCCAGTACTTC.

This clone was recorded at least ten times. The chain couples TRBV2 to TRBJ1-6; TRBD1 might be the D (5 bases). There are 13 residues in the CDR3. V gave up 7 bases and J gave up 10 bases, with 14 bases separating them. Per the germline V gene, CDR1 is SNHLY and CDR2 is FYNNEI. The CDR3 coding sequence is TGTGCCAGCAATAGGGGATTAGGATCACCCCTCCACTTT. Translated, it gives CASNRGLGSPLHF.